This T cell receptor beta chain was captured by sequencing in a study of cytomegalovirus exposure and HLA in healthy donors. Note on this clone: The antigen is undetermined.

Germline V gene sequence: CDR1 SGHNT, CDR2 YENEEA. The V segment lost 2 bases and the J segment 2 bases; nucleotides outside the gene matches: 15. The CDR3 totals 18 residues. PCR was performed using 60 Vbeta and 13 Jbeta primers. The method was immunoSEQ multiplex PCR; TCRdb's version includes in-frame clones alone and lacks a portion of them. The table records roughly 120,000 clones, approximately 69% of them present only once. Study outcomes and limitations: Most of the TCR beta V segments (in an earlier analysis) were productive either about 87% or about 30% of the time. Later work associated 17,000 or so TCR beta sequences with HLA alleles at 0.05 false discovery rate. It is likely that the observed cluster of highly shared sequence variants was a sequencing artifact.

The V call is TRBV11-3, the J call TRBJ2-7; 7 bases line up with TRBD2. Sequencing was performed on PBMCs. The source of this sequence is a woman in her thirties or forties in good health and CMV-seropositive. The CDR3 region has the DNA TGTGCCAGCAGCTTACCCCCCGACTTCAGCGGGATCCCCTACGAGCAGTACTTC. Protein: CASSLPPDFSGIPYEQYF.